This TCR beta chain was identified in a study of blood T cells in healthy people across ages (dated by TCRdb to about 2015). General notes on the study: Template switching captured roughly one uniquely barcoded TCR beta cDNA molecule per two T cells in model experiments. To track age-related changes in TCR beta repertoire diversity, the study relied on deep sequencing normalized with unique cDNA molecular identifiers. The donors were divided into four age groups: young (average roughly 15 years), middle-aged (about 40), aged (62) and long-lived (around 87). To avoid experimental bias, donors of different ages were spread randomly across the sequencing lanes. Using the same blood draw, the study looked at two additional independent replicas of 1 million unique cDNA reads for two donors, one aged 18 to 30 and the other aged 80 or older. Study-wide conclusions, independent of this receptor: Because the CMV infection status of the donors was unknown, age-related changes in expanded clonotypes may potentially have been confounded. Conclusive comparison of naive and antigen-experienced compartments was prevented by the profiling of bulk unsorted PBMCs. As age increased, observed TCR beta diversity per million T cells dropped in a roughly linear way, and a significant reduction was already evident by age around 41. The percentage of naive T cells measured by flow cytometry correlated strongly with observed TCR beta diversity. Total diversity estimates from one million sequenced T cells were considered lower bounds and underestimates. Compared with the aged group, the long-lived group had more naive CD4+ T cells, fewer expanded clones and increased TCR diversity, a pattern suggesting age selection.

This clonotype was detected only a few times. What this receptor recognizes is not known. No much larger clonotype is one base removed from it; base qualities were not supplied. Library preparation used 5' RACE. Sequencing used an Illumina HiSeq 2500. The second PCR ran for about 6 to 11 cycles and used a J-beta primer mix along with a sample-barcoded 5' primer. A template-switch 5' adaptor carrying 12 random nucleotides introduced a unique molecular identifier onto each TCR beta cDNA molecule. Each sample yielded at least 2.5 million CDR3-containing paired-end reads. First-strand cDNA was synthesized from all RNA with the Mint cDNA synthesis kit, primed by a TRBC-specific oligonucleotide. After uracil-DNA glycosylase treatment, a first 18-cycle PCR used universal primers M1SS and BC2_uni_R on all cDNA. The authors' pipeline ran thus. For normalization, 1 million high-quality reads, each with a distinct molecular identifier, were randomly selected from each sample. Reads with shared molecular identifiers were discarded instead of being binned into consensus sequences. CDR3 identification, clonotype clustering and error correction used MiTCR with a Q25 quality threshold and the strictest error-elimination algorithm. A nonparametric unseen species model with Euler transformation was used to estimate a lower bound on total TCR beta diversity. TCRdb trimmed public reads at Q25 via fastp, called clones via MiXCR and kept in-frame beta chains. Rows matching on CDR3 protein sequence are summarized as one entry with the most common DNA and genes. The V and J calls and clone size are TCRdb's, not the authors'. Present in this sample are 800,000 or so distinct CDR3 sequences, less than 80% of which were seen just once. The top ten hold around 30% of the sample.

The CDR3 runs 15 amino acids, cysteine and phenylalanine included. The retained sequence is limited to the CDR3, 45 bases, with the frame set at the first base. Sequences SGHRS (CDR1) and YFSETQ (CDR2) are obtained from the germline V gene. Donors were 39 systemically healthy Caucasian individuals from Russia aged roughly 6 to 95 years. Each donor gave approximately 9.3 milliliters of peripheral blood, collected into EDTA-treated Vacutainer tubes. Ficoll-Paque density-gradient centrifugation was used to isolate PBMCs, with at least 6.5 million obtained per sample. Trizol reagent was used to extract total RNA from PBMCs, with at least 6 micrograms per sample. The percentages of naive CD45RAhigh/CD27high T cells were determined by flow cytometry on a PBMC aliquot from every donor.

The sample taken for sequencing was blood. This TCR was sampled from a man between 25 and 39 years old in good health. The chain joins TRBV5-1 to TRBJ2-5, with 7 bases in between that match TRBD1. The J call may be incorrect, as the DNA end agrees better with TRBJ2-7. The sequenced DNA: TGCGCCAGCAGCTTGGGCGCAGGGGGTGTCCACGAGCAGTACTTC. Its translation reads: CASSLGAGGVHEQYF.